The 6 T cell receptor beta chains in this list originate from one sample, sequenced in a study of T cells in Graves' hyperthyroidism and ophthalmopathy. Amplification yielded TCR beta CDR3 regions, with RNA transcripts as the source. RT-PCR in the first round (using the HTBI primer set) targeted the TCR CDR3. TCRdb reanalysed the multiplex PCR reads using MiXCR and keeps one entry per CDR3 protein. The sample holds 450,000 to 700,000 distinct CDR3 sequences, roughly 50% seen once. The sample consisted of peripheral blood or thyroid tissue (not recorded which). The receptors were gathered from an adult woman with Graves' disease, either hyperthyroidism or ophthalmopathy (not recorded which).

Here the CDR3 reads CASSVAAGTASSYEQYF. CDR3 DNA: TGTGCCAGCAGCGTAGCCGCGGGGACAGCAAGTTCCTACGAGCAGTACTTC. V and J are TRBV9 and TRBJ2-7, with a possible D match to TRBD1 (7 bases). This CDR3 contains 17 residues. The ends were cut back, 0 bases at V and 1 base at J, with 17 bases in the middle. Germline-derived CDR1 and CDR2 are SGDLS and YYNGEE.

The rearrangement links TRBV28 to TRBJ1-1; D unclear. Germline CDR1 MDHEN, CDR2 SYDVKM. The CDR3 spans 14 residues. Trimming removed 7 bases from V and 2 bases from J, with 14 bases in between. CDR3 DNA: TGTGCCAGCACCTTAACCGTTTTCAACACTGAAGCTTTCTTT. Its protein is CASTLTVFNTEAFF.

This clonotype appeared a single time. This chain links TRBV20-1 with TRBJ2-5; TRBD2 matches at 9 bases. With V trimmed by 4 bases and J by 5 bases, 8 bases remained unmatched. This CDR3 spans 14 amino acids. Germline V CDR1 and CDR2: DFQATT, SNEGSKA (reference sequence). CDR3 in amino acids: CSAIAGDERETQYF. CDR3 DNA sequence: TGCAGTGCTATAGCGGGAGATGAGAGGGAGACCCAGTACTTC.

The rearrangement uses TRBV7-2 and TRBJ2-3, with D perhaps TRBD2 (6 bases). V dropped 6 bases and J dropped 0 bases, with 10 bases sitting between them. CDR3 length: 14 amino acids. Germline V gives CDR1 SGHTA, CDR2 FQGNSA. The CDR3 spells CASSSTSSTDTQYF. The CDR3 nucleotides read TGTGCCAGCAGTAGTACTAGCAGCACAGATACGCAGTATTTT.

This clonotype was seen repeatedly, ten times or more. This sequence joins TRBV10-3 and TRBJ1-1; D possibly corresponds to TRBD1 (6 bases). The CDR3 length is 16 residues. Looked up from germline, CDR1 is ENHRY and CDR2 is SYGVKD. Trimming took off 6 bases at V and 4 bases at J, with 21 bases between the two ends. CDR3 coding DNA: TGTGCCATCAGCGTAACAGGGTTTAAGGGAGCCACTGAAGCTTTCTTT. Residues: CAISVTGFKGATEAFF.

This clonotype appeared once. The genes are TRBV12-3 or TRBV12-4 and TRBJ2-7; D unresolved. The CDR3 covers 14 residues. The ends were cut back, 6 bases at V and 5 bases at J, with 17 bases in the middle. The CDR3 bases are TGTGCCAGCAGACATAAGGGTACTATCGACGAGCAGTACTTC. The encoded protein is CASRHKGTIDEQYF.